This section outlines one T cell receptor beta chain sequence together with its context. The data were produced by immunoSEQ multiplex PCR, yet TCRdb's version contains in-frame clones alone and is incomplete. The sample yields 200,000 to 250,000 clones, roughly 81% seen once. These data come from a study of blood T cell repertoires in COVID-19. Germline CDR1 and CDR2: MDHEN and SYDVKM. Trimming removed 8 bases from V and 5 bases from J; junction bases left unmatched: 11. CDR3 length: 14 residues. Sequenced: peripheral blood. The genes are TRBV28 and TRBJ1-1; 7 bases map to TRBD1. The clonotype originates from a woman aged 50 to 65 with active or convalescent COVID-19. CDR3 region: CASRRQGEGTEAFF. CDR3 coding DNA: TGTGCCAGCCGCCGACAGGGAGAAGGGACTGAAGCTTTCTTT.